This T cell receptor beta chain was observed in a study of sequential checkpoint blockade in melanoma. Turning to the study itself: After both sequences, patients received maintenance nivolumab.

This CDR3 comprises 15 residues. The V end was cut by 6 bases, the J end by 8 bases, with 20 bases between. From germline, CDR1 is LNHDA and CDR2 SQIVND (reference sequence). The treatment is: randomized to nivolumab then ipilimumab (arm A) or the reverse (arm B). Sorted cells were live CD3+CD8+, lacking CD19 and CD56, from PBMCs. Profiled with immunoSEQ multiplex PCR; TCRdb holds only in-frame clones, not every one. The data show about 17,000 clones, 60% to 80% seen once. The chain uses TRBV19 and TRBJ2-1; tentative D call: TRBD2 (7 bases). The specimen comprised CD8+ T cells sorted from blood (inferred from file names), sampled from a patient given nivolumab and ipilimumab in sequence. The sequence was obtained from a human donor with melanoma. The CDR3 DNA is TGTGCCAGTAGCCTAATTTGGGGGGGCCGGTATGAGCAGTTCTTC. It yields the protein CASSLIWGGRYEQFF.